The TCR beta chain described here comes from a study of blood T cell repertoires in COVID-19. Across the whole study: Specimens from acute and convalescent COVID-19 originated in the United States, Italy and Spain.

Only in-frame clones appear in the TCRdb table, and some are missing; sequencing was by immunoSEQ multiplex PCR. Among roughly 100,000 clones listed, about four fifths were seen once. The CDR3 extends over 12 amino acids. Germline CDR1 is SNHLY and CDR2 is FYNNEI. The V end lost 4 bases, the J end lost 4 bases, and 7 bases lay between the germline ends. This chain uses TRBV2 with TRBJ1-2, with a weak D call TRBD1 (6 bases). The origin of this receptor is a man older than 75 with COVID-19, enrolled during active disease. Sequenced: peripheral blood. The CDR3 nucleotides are TGTGCCAGCAGTGGGACAGTCTATGGCTACACCTTC. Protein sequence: CASSGTVYGYTF.